This is a list of T cell receptor beta chains from one sample in a study of blood T cells in healthy people across ages. TCRdb used MiXCR to reprocess the 5' RACE reads, holding one entry per CDR3 protein. The sample records fewer than 650,000 distinct CDR3 sequences, about 26% being singletons. This sample also appeared in a second study, on T cells of mothers and their children.

The material sequenced was blood. These receptors originate from a boy aged 2 to 10 in good health. Each CDR3 is given with its conserved first and last residue. Each record gives: J gene, clone size, D gene, V gene, CDR3 protein, CDR3 DNA. The D gene is left open where the match is weak. Rows may omit the clone size; those that give it use once, few, many or a size class.

TRBJ2-4	.	TRBD2	TRBV30	CARSRTSGSFLVSENIQYF	TGTGCCCGGAGTAGGACTAGCGGGAGTTTCCTTGTTAGCGAAAACATTCAGTACTTC
TRBJ2-1	.	.	TRBV24-1	CATSDLLGDNEQFF	TGTGCCACCAGTGATCTACTCGGGGACAATGAGCAGTTCTTC
TRBJ1-5	.	.	TRBV12-3/TRBV12-4	CASSQGTPVSNQPQHF	TGTGCCAGCAGTCAAGGGACACCCGTTAGCAATCAGCCCCAGCATTTT
TRBJ2-2	few	.	TRBV19	CASGGPDPPRGLFF	TGTGCCAGTGGGGGTCCGGACCCCCCAAGGGGGCTGTTTTTT
TRBJ1-2	.	.	TRBV12-3/TRBV12-4	CASSLGTTGGYTF	TGTGCCAGCAGTTTAGGCACAACGGGTGGCTACACCTTC
TRBJ2-3	few	.	TRBV3-1	CASSRTEIDTQYF	TGTGCCAGCAGCCGAACGGAGATAGATACGCAGTATTTT
TRBJ2-7	.	TRBD1	TRBV10-3	CAISDSQTGGYEQYF	TGTGCCATCAGTGATAGTCAGACAGGGGGCTACGAGCAGTACTTC
TRBJ2-1	.	.	TRBV6-2/TRBV6-3	CASSLTSYVPSGQFF	TGTGCTAGCAGTTTAACATCCTATGTGCCCTCCGGGCAGTTCTTC
TRBJ2-5	few	.	TRBV12-5	CASGLETRLWWETQYF	TGTGCTAGTGGTTTGGAGACCCGGCTCTGGTGGGAGACCCAGTACTTC
TRBJ2-1	.	.	TRBV7-2	CASSPPQNNEQFF	TGTGCCAGCAGCCCGCCCCAGAACAATGAGCAGTTCTTC
TRBJ2-5	.	TRBD2	TRBV20-1	CSAPILAGARETQYF	TGCAGTGCCCCGATATTAGCGGGAGCCCGAGAGACCCAGTACTTC
TRBJ2-1	few	.	TRBV27	CASSPNTGSGFLEQFF	TGTGCCAGCAGTCCAAACACAGGTTCGGGCTTCTTGGAGCAGTTCTTC
TRBJ2-3	.	TRBD2	TRBV5-5	CASSSERDTDTQYF	TGTGCCAGCAGCTCTGAGCGGGACACAGATACGCAGTATTTT
TRBJ2-7	.	TRBD1	TRBV29-1	CSARSQGAVGEQYF	TGCAGCGCGAGATCACAGGGGGCGGTGGGCGAGCAGTACTTC
TRBJ1-4	many	.	TRBV7-2	CASSFLKGVNEKLFF	TGTGCCAGCAGCTTTCTCAAGGGGGTTAATGAAAAACTGTTTTTT
TRBJ2-5	.	.	TRBV12-3/TRBV12-4	CASSPREQETQYF	TGTGCCAGCAGTCCCAGGGAACAAGAGACCCAGTACTTC
TRBJ1-5	few	.	TRBV4-1	CASSQDVTPYSNQPQHF	TGCGCCAGCAGCCAAGACGTGACACCATATAGCAATCAGCCCCAGCATTTT
TRBJ2-3	few	TRBD2	TRBV5-1	CASSWTSGRGTDTQYF	TGCGCCAGCAGCTGGACTAGCGGGAGAGGCACAGATACGCAGTATTTT
TRBJ1-4	.	.	TRBV12-3/TRBV12-4	CASSFLRGEKLFF	TGTGCCAGCAGTTTTTTGAGGGGGGAAAAACTGTTTTTT
TRBJ1-5	few	TRBD1	TRBV28	CASGPTGGGSNQPQHF	TGTGCCAGCGGTCCCACAGGGGGGGGTTCCAATCAGCCCCAGCATTTT
TRBJ2-5	.	.	TRBV20-1	CSGLGQQETQYF	TGCAGTGGTTTAGGACAGCAAGAGACCCAGTACTTC
TRBJ2-6	.	.	TRBV12-3/TRBV12-4	CASTWDIPSGANVLTF	TGTGCCAGCACCTGGGACATTCCCTCTGGGGCCAACGTCCTGACTTTC
TRBJ2-3	few	TRBD2	TRBV9	CASSGSGGAGTDTQYF	TGTGCCAGCAGCGGGAGCGGGGGGGCCGGCACAGATACGCAGTATTTT
TRBJ2-3	.	TRBD1	TRBV25-1	CASSDRGDRGDTQYF	TGTGCCAGCAGTGACCGCGGGGACAGGGGGGATACGCAGTATTTT
TRBJ1-4	few	.	TRBV2	CASRNAVGEKLFF	TGTGCCAGCAGAAATGCCGTGGGTGAAAAACTGTTTTTT
TRBJ1-5	.	TRBD1	TRBV20-1	CSARDRVRNQPQHF	TGCAGTGCTAGGGACAGGGTGCGCAATCAGCCCCAGCATTTT
TRBJ2-6	.	.	TRBV20-1	CSAPTLGTRRFSGANVLTF	TGCAGTGCTCCAACTCTTGGGACAAGGAGGTTCTCTGGGGCCAACGTCCTGACTTTC
TRBJ2-3	.	.	TRBV3-1	CASSQEGSTDTQYF	TGTGCCAGCAGCCAAGAAGGCAGCACAGATACGCAGTATTTT
TRBJ2-7	.	.	TRBV29-1	CSVELSYEQYF	TGCAGCGTTGAATTGTCCTACGAGCAGTACTTC
TRBJ2-7	.	.	TRBV6-5	CASDPGGGWGPYEQYF	TGTGCCAGCGACCCCGGAGGGGGTTGGGGCCCCTACGAGCAGTACTTC
TRBJ2-2	few	TRBD2	TRBV7-6	CASSLSGGAIGELFF	TGTGCCAGCAGCCTTAGCGGGGGGGCCATCGGGGAGCTGTTTTTT
TRBJ1-1	.	TRBD1	TRBV11-2	CASSPGQGVNRNTEAFF	TGTGCCAGCAGCCCAGGACAGGGGGTGAATCGGAACACTGAAGCTTTCTTT
TRBJ2-3	few	.	TRBV12-3/TRBV12-4	CASSTTWSTDTQYF	TGTGCCAGCAGCACCACTTGGTCCACAGATACGCAGTATTTT
TRBJ2-2	.	TRBD2	TRBV7-7	CASSPGTSGRSGELFF	TGTGCCAGCAGCCCCGGGACTAGCGGGAGGTCCGGGGAGCTGTTTTTT
TRBJ1-4	few	TRBD1	TRBV4-3	CASSQDRPPTGANEKLFF	TGCGCCAGCAGCCAAGATCGTCCCCCGACAGGGGCTAATGAAAAACTGTTTTTT
TRBJ2-7	.	TRBD2	TRBV11-2	CASSYGTSGSLYLGEQYF	TGTGCCAGCAGCTACGGGACTAGCGGGAGTCTTTATTTGGGCGAGCAGTACTTC
TRBJ2-3	many	TRBD2	TRBV4-2	CASSQGASGATSTDTQYF	TGTGCCAGCAGCCAAGGGGCTAGCGGGGCCACTAGCACAGATACGCAGTATTTT
TRBJ2-3	.	TRBD2	TRBV20-1	CSARDPRTSGATDTQYF	TGCAGTGCTAGAGATCCCCGGACTAGCGGGGCCACAGATACGCAGTATTTT
TRBJ2-1	.	TRBD2	TRBV5-1	CASSLSTSGIEQFF	TGCGCCAGCAGCTTATCTACTAGCGGAATTGAGCAGTTCTTC
TRBJ1-2	many	TRBD1	TRBV12-3/TRBV12-4	CASSLRDRSPYGYTF	TGTGCCAGCAGTTTAAGGGACAGGAGTCCCTATGGCTACACCTTC
TRBJ2-3	.	.	TRBV29-1	CSVRGGLTDTQYF	TGCAGCGTCAGAGGGGGACTCACAGATACGCAGTATTTT
TRBJ2-3	.	.	TRBV3-1	CASSQKVTTDTQYF	TGTGCCAGCAGCCAAAAGGTGACCACAGATACGCAGTATTTT
TRBJ2-4	.	TRBD2	TRBV27	CASSLFREAENIQYF	TGTGCCAGCAGTTTATTCCGGGAGGCCGAAAACATTCAGTACTTC
TRBJ2-1	many	.	TRBV5-1	CASSLAGLPDNEQFF	TGCGCCAGCAGCTTAGCCGGACTCCCGGACAATGAGCAGTTCTTC
TRBJ2-3	.	TRBD2	TRBV2	CASRLAGSSGTQYF	TGTGCCAGCCGACTAGCGGGGTCGTCAGGGACGCAGTATTTT
TRBJ1-5	few	.	TRBV27	CASSLSGGTQPQHF	TGTGCCAGCAGTTTATCCGGGGGGACTCAGCCCCAGCATTTT
TRBJ2-7	few	TRBD2	TRBV20-1	CSARMPAGSYEQYF	TGCAGTGCTAGAATGCCAGCGGGATCCTACGAGCAGTACTTC
TRBJ2-3	few	TRBD2	TRBV5-1	CASSNGRAGLDTQYF	TGCGCCAGCTCCAATGGGAGGGCAGGTCTTGATACGCAGTATTTT
TRBJ2-7	many	.	TRBV7-2	CASSLARDYEQYF	TGTGCCAGCAGCTTAGCCCGGGACTACGAGCAGTACTTC
TRBJ2-2	few	.	TRBV6-6	CASSPIRGPGELFF	TGTGCCAGCAGTCCCATCCGGGGGCCCGGGGAGCTGTTTTTT
TRBJ2-1	few	.	TRBV5-4	CASSERLWGEQFF	TGTGCCAGCAGTGAACGACTATGGGGGGAGCAGTTCTTC
TRBJ2-7	.	.	TRBV7-8	CASSSLARFSYEQYF	TGTGCCAGCAGCTCCCTGGCTCGATTCTCCTACGAGCAGTACTTC
TRBJ2-1	many	.	TRBV29-1	CSGGRINEQFF	TGCAGCGGGGGACGGATCAATGAGCAGTTCTTC
TRBJ2-1	few	TRBD1	TRBV7-9	CASSYRQGAKNEQFF	TGTGCCAGCAGCTATAGACAGGGGGCTAAGAATGAGCAGTTCTTC
TRBJ2-2	many	.	TRBV12-3/TRBV12-4	CASSRTVAGELFF	TGTGCCAGCAGCCGAACAGTGGCCGGGGAGCTGTTTTTT
TRBJ1-6	.	.	TRBV7-2	CASSPNNSPLHF	TGTGCCAGCAGTCCAAATAATTCACCCCTCCACTTT